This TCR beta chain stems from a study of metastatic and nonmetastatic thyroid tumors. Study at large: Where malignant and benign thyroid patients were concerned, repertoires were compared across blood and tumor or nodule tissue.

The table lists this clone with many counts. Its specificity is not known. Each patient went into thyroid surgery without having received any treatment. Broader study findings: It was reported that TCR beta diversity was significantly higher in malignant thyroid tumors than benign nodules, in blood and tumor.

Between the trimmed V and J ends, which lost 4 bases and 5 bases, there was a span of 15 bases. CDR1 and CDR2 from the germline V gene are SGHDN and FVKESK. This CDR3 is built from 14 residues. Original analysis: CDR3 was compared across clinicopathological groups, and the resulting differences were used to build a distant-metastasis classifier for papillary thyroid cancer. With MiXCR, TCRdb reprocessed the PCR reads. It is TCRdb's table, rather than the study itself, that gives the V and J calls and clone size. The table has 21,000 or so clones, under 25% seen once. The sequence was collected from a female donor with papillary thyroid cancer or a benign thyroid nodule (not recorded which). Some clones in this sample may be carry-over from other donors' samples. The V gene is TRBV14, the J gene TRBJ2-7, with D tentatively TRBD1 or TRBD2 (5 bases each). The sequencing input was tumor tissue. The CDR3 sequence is CASSLIGTVNEQYF. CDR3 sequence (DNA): TGTGCCAGCAGCCTAATCGGGACCGTCAACGAGCAGTACTTC.